Below, 22 T cell receptor beta chains from the same sample are listed, as sequenced in a study of blood T cell repertoires in COVID-19. Produced via immunoSEQ multiplex PCR; TCRdb's table is partial and in-frame only. The sample has a few hundred thousand clones, about 90% seen once. What was sequenced was PBMCs or T cells enriched from blood (not recorded which). The receptor set was obtained from a woman between 25 and 40 years old who had recovered from COVID-19.

The chain combines TRBV7-6 with TRBJ1-1, with a possible D match to TRBD1 (6 bases). Germline loops: CDR1 SGHVS, CDR2 FNYEAQ. The CDR3 is 13 amino acids. Trimming pared 5 bases from V and 3 bases from J, leaving 10 bases between. CDR3 sequence (DNA): TGTGCCAGCAGCCCCCGACAGGACACTGAAGCTTTCTTT. Protein product: CASSPRQDTEAFF.

The chain links TRBV6-5 to TRBJ2-5, with a possible D match to TRBD2 (5 bases). CDR1 and CDR2 (germline): MNHEY, SVGAGI. V lost 0 bases and J lost 7, with 15 bases in between. The CDR3 consists of 15 residues. CDR3 in DNA: TGTGCCAGCAGTTACTCGGGAGCCTGGACTGGGACCCAGTACTTC. It translates to CASSYSGAWTGTQYF.

This sequence joins TRBV27 and TRBJ2-6; 7 nucleotides line up with TRBD1. V gave up 4 bases and J gave up 3 bases; unmatched junction bases: 3. The CDR3 runs to 15 residues. From germline, CDR1 is MNHEY and CDR2 SMNVEV (reference sequence). CDR3 residues: CASSYGQVGANVLTF. CDR3 bases: TGTGCCAGCAGTTACGGACAGGTTGGGGCCAACGTCCTGACTTTC.

This chain uses TRBV7-3 with TRBJ2-2; 11 nucleotides match TRBD2. Germline V lookup: CDR1 SGHTA, CDR2 FQGTGA. The CDR3 runs 15 residues. Unmatched junction bases numbered 3, after V lost 4 bases and J lost 5 bases. Written as DNA, the CDR3 is TGTGCCAGCAGCTCGTCTAGCGGGGGGACCGGGGAGCTGTTTTTT. Translating it yields CASSSSSGGTGELFF.

This rearrangement joins TRBV7-9 to TRBJ2-2; D uncertain. Trimming stripped 9 bases from V and 3 bases from J, with 14 bases between. Germline assignment: CDR1 SEHNR and CDR2 FQNEAQ (reference sequence). CDR3 length: 14 amino acids. Here the CDR3 reads CASARVRDTGELFF. The CDR3 DNA reads as TGTGCCAGTGCCCGGGTCCGGGACACCGGGGAGCTGTTTTTT.

This chain joins TRBV24-1 and TRBJ2-5; 12 bases map to TRBD2. The ends lost 4 bases at V and 4 bases at J; junction bases unmatched: 3. This CDR3 is 15 amino acids long. Germline V gene sequence: CDR1 KGHDR, CDR2 SFDVKD. CDR3 sequence: CATSDGGLAGETQYF. For the CDR3, the DNA is TGTGCCACCAGTGACGGGGGACTAGCGGGAGAGACCCAGTACTTC.

This chain uses TRBV28 with TRBJ2-3; TRBD1 agrees at 9 bases. Germline CDR1 and CDR2: MDHEN and SYDVKM. This CDR3 contains 16 residues. The trim removed 2 bases at V and 3 bases at J, leaving 6 bases unmatched. The CDR3 is CASSLRGQGGTDTQYF. CDR3 nucleotide sequence: TGTGCCAGCAGTTTAAGGGGACAGGGAGGGACAGATACGCAGTATTTT.

The V and J genes are TRBV27 and TRBJ2-7; 9 bases align to TRBD1. This CDR3 contains 16 residues. CDR1 MNHEY and CDR2 SMNVEV come from the germline V gene (reference sequence). Unmatched junction bases numbered 7, after V lost 4 bases and J lost 0 bases. CDR3 region: CASSSITDRGSYEQYF. The CDR3 bases are TGTGCCAGCAGTTCGATAACGGACAGGGGCTCCTACGAGCAGTACTTC.

The rearrangement joins TRBV3-1 (or the pseudogene TRBV3-2) to TRBJ1-3, with 7 positions matching TRBD1. Germline CDR1 LGHDT, CDR2 YNNKEL (reference sequence). This CDR3 contains 14 residues. V lost 0 bases to trimming and J lost 7 bases; unmatched junction nucleotides: 3. The CDR3 reads CASSQDVGGNTIYF. CDR3 DNA: TGTGCCAGCAGCCAAGATGTAGGGGGCAACACCATATATTTT.

The V gene is TRBV5-1, the J gene TRBJ2-3, with 7 bases matching TRBD1. The V and J ends lost 4 bases and 3 bases, in that order; junction bases with no gene match: 8. The germline V gene encodes CDR1 SGHRS and CDR2 YFSETQ. This CDR3 is built from 15 residues. CDR3 sequence reads: CASSTGQAQTDTQYF. The CDR3 coding sequence is TGCGCCAGCAGCACCGGACAGGCGCAAACAGATACGCAGTATTTT.

The DNA for the CDR3 is TGTGCCAGCAGCTATTCCCCCCCGGGATCCTACAATGAGCAGTTCTTC. It translates to CASSYSPPGSYNEQFF. V usage is TRBV3-1 (or the pseudogene TRBV3-2) and J usage is TRBJ2-1; tentatively, D is TRBD2 (5 bases). Looked up from germline, CDR1 is LGHDT and CDR2 is YNNKEL (reference sequence). CDR3 size: 16 residues. V shed 5 bases and J shed 1 base, with 15 bases lying between them.

This chain uses TRBV5-6 with TRBJ1-1; 10 bases fit TRBD1. Germline V gives CDR1 SGHDT, CDR2 YYEEEE. The CDR3 is made up of 15 amino acids. Trimming took 4 bases from V and 6 from J; bases not matched to a gene: 9. CDR3 sequence: CASSATTGGNAEAFF. In DNA, the CDR3 is TGTGCCAGCAGCGCGACGACAGGGGGCAACGCTGAAGCTTTCTTT.

The rearrangement joins TRBV6-1 to TRBJ1-2; unclear D gene. Germline V CDR1 and CDR2: MNHNS, SASEGT. There are 15 residues in the CDR3. Trimming pared 2 bases from V and 0 bases from J, leaving 10 bases between. CDR3 residues: CASSEWRVTNYGYTF. In DNA form, the CDR3 reads TGTGCCAGCAGTGAATGGAGGGTAACTAACTATGGCTACACCTTC.

This clone was seen only once. This rearrangement joins TRBV3-1 (or the pseudogene TRBV3-2) to TRBJ1-1, with TRBD1 matching 7 bases. Trimming cost V 1 base and J 10 bases; bases outside gene matches: 9. Germline lookup yields CDR1 LGHDT and CDR2 YNNKEL (reference sequence). This CDR3 has 14 amino acids. The DNA for the CDR3 is TGTGCCAGCAGCCAAGTTCAGGGGGTCTCTCTAGCTTTCTTT. This encodes CASSQVQGVSLAFF.

The gene calls are TRBV13 and TRBJ2-3; no reliable D call. The CDR3 has 14 amino acids. Germline V lookup: CDR1 PRHDT, CDR2 FYEKMQ (reference sequence). Trimming removed 5 bases from V and 4 bases from J, with 13 bases in between. As DNA, the CDR3 is TGTGCCAGCAGCCCCGCCAGGTCGGCAGATACGCAGTATTTT. Its translation: CASSPARSADTQYF. The whole variable domain, remainder taken from reference TRBV13 and TRBJ2-3, is AAGVIQSPRHLIKEKRETATLKCYPIPRHDTVYWYQQGPGQDPQFLISFYEKMQSDKGSIPDRFSAQQFSDYHSELNMSSLELGDSALYFCASSPARSADTQYFGPGTRLTVL.

The chain links TRBV7-9 to TRBJ2-7, with 8 bases lining up with TRBD1. This CDR3 spans 15 amino acids. V lost 5 bases to trimming and J lost 0 bases; unmatched junction nucleotides: 6. Germline CDR1 reads SEHNR; CDR2 reads FQNEAQ (reference sequence). This CDR3 reads CASSTSGTGSYEQYF. In DNA, the CDR3 is TGTGCCAGCAGCACTTCCGGGACAGGCTCCTACGAGCAGTACTTC. The variable domain in full, completed from reference TRBV7-9 and TRBJ2-7, reads DTGVSQNPRHKITKRGQNVTFRCDPISEHNRLYWYRQTLGQGPEFLTYFQNEAQLEKSRLLSDRFSAERPKGSFSTLEIQRTEQGDSAMYLCASSTSGTGSYEQYFGPGTRLTVT.

The chain links TRBV15 to TRBJ2-7; 12 nucleotides align to TRBD2. The V and J ends lost 3 bases and 4 bases, in that order; junction bases with no gene match: 7. Germline loops: CDR1 LNHNV, CDR2 YYDKDF (reference sequence). The CDR3 is 16 residues long. Here the CDR3 reads CATSSGASGRAYEQYF. In DNA form, the CDR3 reads TGTGCCACCAGCAGTGGGGCTAGCGGGAGGGCTTACGAGCAGTACTTC.

This chain uses TRBV7-6 with TRBJ1-5; TRBD1 matches 9 bases. Germline CDR1 reads SGHVS; CDR2 reads FNYEAQ. The CDR3 spans 16 residues. V shed 5 bases and J 0 bases; nucleotides not matched to a gene: 5. CDR3 protein: CASSPGQGNSNQPQHF. CDR3 nucleotide sequence: TGTGCCAGCAGCCCCGGACAGGGGAATAGCAATCAGCCCCAGCATTTT.

This clone was observed once. The J gene is TRBJ2-7, the V gene TRBV5-1; 8 nucleotides line up with TRBD1. CDR1 is SGHRS, CDR2 YFSETQ, per germline. V lost 4 bases, J lost 6 bases, and 15 bases stayed unmatched. The CDR3 is 16 residues long. The CDR3 DNA reads as TGCGCCAGCAGCCGTTGGGACCCGCGACAGGGGAGCGAGCAGTACTTC. Protein: CASSRWDPRQGSEQYF.

This chain connects TRBV11-3 to TRBJ2-3, with 11 nucleotides matching TRBD1. Losses at the gene ends were 0 bases for V and 5 bases for J; bases not matched to a gene: 4. Germline loops: CDR1 SGHNT, CDR2 YENEEA. CDR3 length: 16 amino acids. CDR3 bases: TGTGCCAGCAGCTTAGATGCGGGACAGGGGGGAGATACGCAGTATTTT. The encoded protein is CASSLDAGQGGDTQYF.

This clone has only one observation. The CDR3 protein is CASSFYGIGEQFF. CDR3 coding DNA: TGCGCCAGCAGCTTCTACGGGATCGGGGAGCAGTTCTTC. The chain recombines TRBV5-1 with TRBJ2-1; weak D call: TRBD2 (5 bases). V lost 2 bases to trimming and J lost 10 bases, with 13 bases between them. Per the germline V gene, CDR1 is SGHRS and CDR2 is YFSETQ. The CDR3 sequence is 13 residues long.

This chain connects TRBV6-2 or TRBV6-3 to TRBJ2-1; the match to TRBD2 covers 9 bases. Germline V CDR1 and CDR2: MNHEY, SVGEGT. The V and J ends lost 5 bases and 4 bases, in that order; junction bases with no gene match: 15. The length of the CDR3 is 18 residues. CDR3 sequence: CASSAGWASGKKYNEQFF. In nucleotides, the CDR3 is TGTGCCAGCAGTGCCGGGTGGGCTAGCGGGAAGAAGTACAATGAGCAGTTCTTC.